This T cell receptor (beta chain) came from a study of T cell changes during pregnancy in multiple sclerosis (dated by TCRdb to between 2018 and 2020). Regarding the complete study: The study examined how the T cell repertoire changed over the course of pregnancy in women with multiple sclerosis.

In its sample, this clone was seen a few times. Its antigen is still unknown. No base-level quality is on record; no much larger clone is a single base apart. The germline V gene gives CDR1 as MRHNA and CDR2 as SNTAGT. Germline trimming: 2 bases from V, 2 bases from J; junction bases outside gene matches: 0. The CDR3 goes from the cysteine to the phenylalanine over 15 residues. The entry retains the CDR3 DNA only, 45 bases that are in frame from base 1. The library was made by the immunoSEQ multiplex PCR assay. Held by TCRdb, this immuneACCESS table contains in-frame sequences only and omits some clones. Under half of the omission traces to an unresolved V gene where checked; the cause of the rest is unknown. The sample table lists roughly 27,000 clones, more than 70% of them with a count of one. Around 8.1% of the sample is in the top ten clones.

The receptor chain draws on TRBV6-4 and TRBJ2-1; 10 bases in the middle match TRBD2. This specimen was CD8+ T cells from peripheral blood mononuclear cells, taken in the second trimester of pregnancy. This TCR was recovered from a female donor with multiple sclerosis, enrolled in a pregnancy study. The DNA is as follows: TGTGCCAGCAGTGACAGCGGGGGGGCCTACAATGAGCAGTTCTTC. Its protein product is CASSDSGGAYNEQFF.